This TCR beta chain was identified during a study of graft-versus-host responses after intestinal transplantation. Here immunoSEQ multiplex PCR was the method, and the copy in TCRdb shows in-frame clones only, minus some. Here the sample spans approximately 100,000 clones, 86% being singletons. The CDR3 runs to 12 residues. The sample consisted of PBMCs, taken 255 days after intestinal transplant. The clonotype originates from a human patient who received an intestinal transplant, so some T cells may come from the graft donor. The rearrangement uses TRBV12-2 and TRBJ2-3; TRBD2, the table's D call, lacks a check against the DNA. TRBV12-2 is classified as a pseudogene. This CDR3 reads CASRLLADTQYF. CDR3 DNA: TGTGCAAGTCGCTTACTAGCAGATACGCAGTATTTT.